This T cell receptor beta chain emerged from a study of T cell repertoires in cytomegalovirus infection. Study-level information: An indication of both CMV infection and matching HLA type came from public TCR beta signatures. Points from the study as a whole: HLA-C-restricted CMV clonotypes gave the most frequent clonotype in two of eight donors.

Germline loops: CDR1 SGHNT, CDR2 YYREEE (reference sequence). The trim removed 4 bases at V and 2 bases at J, leaving 3 bases unmatched. CDR3 length: 14 amino acids. One entry per CDR3 protein, called by TCRdb with MiXCR from the reads. The table shows about 230,000 distinct CDR3 sequences, with over 20% occurring only once. As regards this clonotype: What it binds is not known.

The sequenced material came from CD8+ T cells from PBMCs. J is TRBJ2-1 and V is TRBV5-4; 7 bases align to TRBD1. This receptor was obtained from a human donor in good health (CMV status not recorded). Some clones in this sample may be carry-over from other donors' samples. CDR3 sequence (DNA): TGTGCCAGCAGCGACGGGACAGCCTACAATGAGCAGTTCTTC. This translates into CASSDGTAYNEQFF. The variable domain in full, with the rest retrieved from reference TRBV5-4 and TRBJ2-1, is ETGVTQSPTHLIKTRGQQVTLRCSSQSGHNTVSWYQQALGQGPQFIFQYYREEENGRGNFPPRFSGLQFPNYSSELNVNALELDDSALYLCASSDGTAYNEQFFGPGTRLTVL.